This T cell receptor (beta chain) originates from a study of T cells of healthy individuals. Each CDR3 protein gets one entry after TCRdb re-called the 5' RACE reads with MiXCR. The table lists nearly 100,000 distinct CDR3 sequences, approximately 16% of them singletons. The CDR3 sequence is 14 residues long. Germline V CDR1 and CDR2: MNHNS, SASEGT. V was cut by 7 bases and J by 0 bases, with 10 bases left in between. This clonotype has a count of ten or more. The genes are TRBV6-1 and TRBJ1-5, with no clear D. The receptor was derived from a human donor in good health. The CDR3 is CASTRSTSNQPQHF. The CDR3 DNA reads as TGTGCCAGCACCCGGTCAACTAGCAATCAGCCCCAGCATTTT.